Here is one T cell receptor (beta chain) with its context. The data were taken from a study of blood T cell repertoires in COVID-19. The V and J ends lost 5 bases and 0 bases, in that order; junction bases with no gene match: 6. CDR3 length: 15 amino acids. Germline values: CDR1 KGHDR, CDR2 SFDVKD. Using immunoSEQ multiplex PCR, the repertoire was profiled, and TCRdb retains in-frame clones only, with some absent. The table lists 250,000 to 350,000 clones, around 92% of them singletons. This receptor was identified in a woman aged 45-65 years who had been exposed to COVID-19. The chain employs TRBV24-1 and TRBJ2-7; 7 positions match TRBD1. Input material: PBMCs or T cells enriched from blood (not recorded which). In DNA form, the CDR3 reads TGTGCCACCAGTGGAGGGGGCCTCGCCTCCTACGAGCAGTACTTC. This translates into CATSGGGLASYEQYF.